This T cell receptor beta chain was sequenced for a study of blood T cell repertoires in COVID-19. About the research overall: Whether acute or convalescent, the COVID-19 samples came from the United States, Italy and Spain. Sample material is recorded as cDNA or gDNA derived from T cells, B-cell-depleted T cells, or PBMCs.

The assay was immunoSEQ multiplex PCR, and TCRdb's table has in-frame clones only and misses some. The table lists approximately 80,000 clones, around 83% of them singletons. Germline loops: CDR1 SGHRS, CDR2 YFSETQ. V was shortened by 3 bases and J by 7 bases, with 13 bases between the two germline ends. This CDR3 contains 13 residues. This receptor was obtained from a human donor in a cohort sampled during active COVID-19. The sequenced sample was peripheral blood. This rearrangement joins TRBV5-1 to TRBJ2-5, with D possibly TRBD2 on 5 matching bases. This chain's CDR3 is CASSSLREGTQYF. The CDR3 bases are TGCGCCAGCAGCTCACTCCGGGAAGGGACCCAGTACTTC.